This passage covers 12 T cell receptor beta chains from one sample sequenced in a study of CD8+ T cells in alopecia areata. Sequencing used cDNA as its template, made by extracting RNA and reverse transcribing it. Here immunoSEQ multiplex PCR was the method, and the copy in TCRdb shows in-frame clones only, minus some. Seen here are under 150,000 clones, approximately 53% observed once, and the top ten hold around 0.46%. Treatment noted: oral pan-JAK inhibitor, 5-10 mg twice daily. The sequenced sample was CD4+ T cells sorted from blood, obtained at week 4, from a patient treated with tofacitinib. These TCRs come from a human donor with alopecia areata.

This clone occurred a few times. The chain has TRBV19 and TRBJ2-7; D may be TRBD2 (6 bases). CDR1 LNHDA and CDR2 SQIVND come from the germline V gene (reference sequence). The CDR3 runs to 15 residues. The ends were cut back, 5 bases at V and 0 bases at J, with 14 bases in the middle. The CDR3 nucleotides read TGTGCCAGTAGTCTCAAGCGGGCAGCCTCCTACGAGCAGTACTTC. This encodes CASSLKRAASYEQYF.

The chain recombines TRBV30 with TRBJ1-2; D gene unclear. CDR1 is GTSNPN, CDR2 SVGIG, per germline (reference sequence). V lost 3 bases and J 2 bases, leaving 7 bases between the germline ends. This CDR3 spans 12 amino acids. The CDR3 reads CAWRSQNYGYTF. Written as DNA, the CDR3 is TGTGCCTGGAGAAGTCAGAACTATGGCTACACCTTC. The variable domain in full, completed from reference TRBV30 and TRBJ1-2, reads SQTIHQWPATLVQPVGSPLSLECTVEGTSNPNLYWYRQAAGRGLQLLFYSVGIGQISSEVPQNLSASRPQDRQFILSSKKLLLSDSGFYLCAWRSQNYGYTFGSGTRLTVV.

The chain combines TRBV7-2 with TRBJ2-1, with D perhaps TRBD1 (6 bases). Looked up from germline, CDR1 is SGHTA and CDR2 is FQGNSA. The V and J ends lost 5 bases and 0 bases respectively, with 14 bases between them. The CDR3 covers 16 residues. The CDR3 here is CASSTWTDSSYNEQFF. The CDR3 DNA reads TGTGCCAGCAGCACCTGGACAGATTCCTCCTACAATGAGCAGTTCTTC.

V and J are TRBV18 and TRBJ1-1, with a weak D call TRBD1 (5 bases). Germline loops: CDR1 KGHSH, CDR2 LQKENI. The V end lost 3 bases, the J end lost 3 bases, and 20 bases lay between the germline ends. The CDR3 is 17 residues long. The CDR3 bases are TGTGCCAGCTCACCCACCCCCTTCGGGGGACCTGACACTGAAGCTTTCTTT. It translates to CASSPTPFGGPDTEAFF.

The rearrangement joins TRBV2 to TRBJ1-1; no reliable D call. The CDR3 totals 15 residues. Germline V gene sequence: CDR1 SNHLY, CDR2 FYNNEI. The V gene lost 8 bases and the J gene lost 1 base, with 17 bases spanning the gap. CDR3: CASSPTGLQNTEAFF. The CDR3, as DNA: TGTGCCAGCTCCCCTACGGGGTTGCAGAACACTGAAGCTTTCTTT.

DNA of the CDR3: TGTGCCAGCAGCCCTACAGCGCACGGAGCTTTCTTT. Translated, it gives CASSPTAHGAFF. The V gene is TRBV11-1, the J gene TRBJ1-1; no definite D call. CDR3 length: 12 amino acids. Germline V gene data show CDR1 as SGHAT and CDR2 as FQDESV (reference sequence). Trimming left V 5 bases short and J 10 bases short, with 14 bases between.

The chain recombines TRBV28 with TRBJ1-5; no definite D call. The length of the CDR3 is 13 residues. From germline, CDR1 is MDHEN and CDR2 SYDVKM. V was cut by 7 bases and J by 5 bases, with 12 bases left in between. In nucleotides, the CDR3 is TGTGCCAGCATCGGAGGGAACCATCAGCCCCAGCATTTT. It encodes CASIGGNHQPQHF. Full variable domain (missing parts from reference TRBV28 and TRBJ1-5): DVKVTQSSRYLVKRTGEKVFLECVQDMDHENMFWYRQDPGLGLRLIYFSYDVKMKEKGDIPEGYSVSREKKERFSLILESASTNQTSMYLCASIGGNHQPQHFGDGTRLSIL.

The chain employs TRBV29-1 and TRBJ1-2, with a possible D match to TRBD1 (5 bases). The CDR3 runs to 12 residues. Germline values: CDR1 SQVTM, CDR2 ANQGSEA. V lost 3 bases to trimming and J lost 2 bases, with 7 bases between them. As DNA, the CDR3 is TGCAGCGTTGAGACAGTCAACTATGGCTACACCTTC. Amino acids: CSVETVNYGYTF.

In DNA, the CDR3 is TGTGCCACCGCCCACGCCAATCAGCCCCAGCATTTT. As protein: CATAHANQPQHF. This chain connects TRBV15 to TRBJ1-5; D unresolved. CDR1 LNHNV and CDR2 YYDKDF come from the germline V gene (reference sequence). Trimming took off 8 bases at V and 3 bases at J, with 8 bases between the two ends. This CDR3 is built from 12 residues.

Comment on this clone: Additional DNA sequences in this sample encode the identical CDR3. The genes are TRBV29-1 and TRBJ1-5; TRBD1 aligns across 11 bases. The CDR3 consists of 14 residues. After removal of 6 bases from V and 1 base from J, the junction contained 2 bases not matched to a gene. The germline V gene has CDR1 SQVTM and CDR2 ANQGSEA. CDR3 sequence reads: CSVGTGGSNQPQHF. CDR3 sequence (DNA): TGCAGCGTAGGGACAGGGGGAAGCAATCAGCCCCAGCATTTT.

This clone was counted once. V gene TRBV29-1 combines with J gene TRBJ2-3; 8 nucleotides align to TRBD2. The CDR3 is 14 amino acids. Germline CDR1 SQVTM, CDR2 ANQGSEA. The CDR3 loop is CSIYGTRTTDTQYF. The CDR3 region has the DNA TGCAGTATCTATGGGACTAGGACAACAGATACGCAGTATTTT.

The DNA of the CDR3 is TGTGCCTGGTCTGGGAACAGGGGGAATAATTCACCCCTCCACTTT. Its translation: CAWSGNRGNNSPLHF. V usage is TRBV30 and J usage is TRBJ1-6; 8 bases fit TRBD1. The germline V gene has CDR1 GTSNPN and CDR2 SVGIG (reference sequence). The CDR3 extends over 15 amino acids. V shed 5 bases, J shed 5 bases, and the junction held 8 bases outside the gene matches. The whole variable domain, filled in from reference TRBV30 and TRBJ1-6, reads SQTIHQWPATLVQPVGSPLSLECTVEGTSNPNLYWYRQAAGRGLQLLFYSVGIGQISSEVPQNLSASRPQDRQFILSSKKLLLSDSGFYLCAWSGNRGNNSPLHFGNGTRLTVT.